One sample yielded the 21 T cell receptor beta chains listed below, sequenced in a study of CD8 T cells in Susac syndrome. Random hexamers were used to reverse transcribe the RNA input (about 0.5 to 1 ug). MiXCR, run by TCRdb on the immunoSEQ multiplex PCR reads, gives a single entry per CDR3 protein. The sample carries roughly 180,000 distinct CDR3 sequences, about 95% recorded once. The sequencing input was CD4+ T cells from PBMCs. These receptors were taken from a human donor in good health.

The chain combines TRBV9 with TRBJ2-7; 15 bases line up with TRBD2. CDR3 length equals 16 residues. The J segment lost 1 base and the V segment lost 3 bases, leaving 2 bases of the junction unmatched. Germline assignment: CDR1 SGDLS and CDR2 YYNGEE. The DNA for the CDR3 is TGTGCCAGCAGCGCAGGGACTAGCGGGAGGTCCTACGAGCAGTACTTC. As protein: CASSAGTSGRSYEQYF.

The J gene is TRBJ2-4, the V gene TRBV6-2 or TRBV6-3, with a tentative D call TRBD2 (5 bases). V lost 6 bases and J lost 6, with 18 bases in between. The germline V gene encodes CDR1 MNHEY and CDR2 SVGEGT. This CDR3 region has 15 residues. The CDR3, as DNA: TGTGCCAGCAGCAAGGACTGGCCCGTGGGAAACATTCAGTACTTC. This encodes CASSKDWPVGNIQYF.

The chain is built from TRBV5-1 and TRBJ2-5, with 11 bases that match TRBD2. J lost 3 bases, V lost 4 bases, and 2 bases had no gene match. Germline V gene sequence: CDR1 SGHRS, CDR2 YFSETQ. There are 14 residues in the CDR3. Here the CDR3 reads CASSILAGEETQYF. CDR3 DNA: TGCGCCAGCAGCATACTAGCGGGGGAAGAGACCCAGTACTTC.

The gene calls are TRBV20-1 and TRBJ1-5; D may be TRBD1 (6 bases). CDR1 is DFQATT, CDR2 SNEGSKA, per germline (reference sequence). This CDR3 comprises 16 residues. V was trimmed by 3 bases and J by 1 base, leaving 16 bases between them. DNA for the CDR3: TGCAGTGCTAGTGCACAGGGATTCCTAAGCAATCAGCCCCAGCATTTT. Translating it yields CSASAQGFLSNQPQHF.

The chain links TRBV7-9 to TRBJ1-5; D is unresolved. The CDR3 loop spans 13 amino acids. CDR1 SEHNR and CDR2 FQNEAQ come from the germline V gene (reference sequence). The V gene lost 5 bases and the J gene lost 10 bases, with 15 bases spanning the gap. The CDR3 coding sequence is TGTGCCAGCAGCCCCGACATGTTTAATCCCCAGCATTTT. It yields the protein CASSPDMFNPQHF.

The chain has TRBV30 and TRBJ2-7, with TRBD2 as a possible D gene (6 bases). V was pared by 1 base and J by 1 base, with 8 bases between. The CDR3 sequence is 13 residues long. Germline V lookup: CDR1 GTSNPN, CDR2 SVGIG (reference sequence). The CDR3 region has the DNA TGTGCCTGGAGTGCGGGACTTTCCTACGAGCAGTACTTC. Translating gives CAWSAGLSYEQYF.

This sequence joins TRBV9 and TRBJ2-5; the D gene is possibly TRBD2 (6 bases). In germline, CDR1 is SGDLS, CDR2 YYNGEE. The CDR3 covers 13 residues. V was cut by 4 bases and J by 4 bases, with 11 bases left in between. CDR3 sequence (DNA): TGTGCCAGCAGCCCGCGGGGCTTAGAGACCCAGTACTTC. This codes for CASSPRGLETQYF.

V is TRBV20-1 and J is TRBJ2-1; D might be TRBD2 (5 bases). CDR3 size: 15 residues. The V and J ends lost 0 bases and 6 bases respectively, with 15 bases between them. Germline V gives CDR1 DFQATT, CDR2 SNEGSKA (reference sequence). The CDR3 protein is CSARDRATTSNEQFF. The CDR3, as DNA: TGCAGTGCTAGAGATCGAGCGACTACCTCCAATGAGCAGTTCTTC.

The V call is TRBV6-2 or TRBV6-3, the J call TRBJ1-1; 9 bases match TRBD1. The V segment lost 6 bases and the J segment 9 bases; nucleotides outside the gene matches: 8. The CDR3 covers 13 residues. Germline V gene sequence: CDR1 MNHEY, CDR2 SVGEGT. The CDR3 nucleotides read TGTGCCAGCAGCAGGACAGGGGAAGATAAAGCTTTCTTT. It is translated as CASSRTGEDKAFF.

The V call is TRBV9, the J call TRBJ2-5, with TRBD1 identical over 10 bases. Trimming cost V 0 bases and J 5 bases; bases outside gene matches: 4. Germline lookup yields CDR1 SGDLS and CDR2 YYNGEE. The CDR3 runs 15 residues. CDR3 DNA sequence: TGTGCCAGCAGCGTAGTTGGGACAGGGGTCGAGACCCAGTACTTC. This gives the protein CASSVVGTGVETQYF.

The rearrangement links TRBV6-2 or TRBV6-3 to TRBJ2-6; D call uncertain. Per the germline V gene, CDR1 is MNHEY and CDR2 is SVGEGT. The CDR3 runs 11 residues. The V end lost 5 bases, the J end lost 9 bases, and 5 bases lay between the germline ends. CDR3 sequence: CASSPNNVLTF. The CDR3 DNA sequence: TGTGCCAGCAGTCCAAACAACGTCCTGACTTTC.

In nucleotides, the CDR3 is TGTGCCAGCAGCGCGGGGGGTAGGACTACCTCCTACAATGAGCAGTTCTTC. Its translation is CASSAGGRTTSYNEQFF. The rearrangement uses TRBV4-2 and TRBJ2-1; TRBD2 matches at 8 bases. Germline V gives CDR1 LGHNA, CDR2 YNFKEQ. Trimming removed 5 bases from V and 0 bases from J; junction bases left unmatched: 9. This CDR3 region has 17 residues.

The rearrangement joins TRBV7-2 to TRBJ2-3; unclear D gene. From germline, CDR1 is SGHTA and CDR2 FQGNSA. This CDR3 spans 12 amino acids. Trimming cost V 6 bases and J 6 bases, with 10 bases left between them. The CDR3 reads CASSRYPDTQYF. The CDR3 DNA sequence: TGTGCCAGCAGTCGATACCCGGATACGCAGTATTTT.

The chain uses TRBV20-1 and TRBJ2-7; D assignment may be TRBD1 or TRBD2 (6 bases each). The CDR3 totals 11 residues. V was clipped by 8 bases and J by 3 bases, with 11 bases between them. CDR1 is DFQATT and CDR2 is SNEGSKA in the germline V gene (reference sequence). The DNA for the CDR3 is TGCAGTCGCGGGACATACTACGAGCAGTACTTC. It encodes CSRGTYYEQYF.

V gene TRBV20-1 combines with J gene TRBJ1-2; possible D gene TRBD1, 5 bases. The V end was cut by 3 bases, the J end by 4 bases, with 15 bases between. The CDR3 consists of 14 residues. Per the germline V gene, CDR1 is DFQATT and CDR2 is SNEGSKA (reference sequence). This CDR3 is CSASPDPGRYGYTF. CDR3 nucleotide sequence: TGCAGTGCTAGCCCCGACCCAGGGCGCTATGGCTACACCTTC.

The chain joins TRBV7-2 to TRBJ1-5; 9 bases are a match to TRBD1. The CDR3 runs 16 residues. With 6 bases clipped from V and 2 bases from J, the junction kept 8 bases outside the gene matches. Germline CDR1 and CDR2: SGHTA and FQGNSA. Here the CDR3 reads CASSWLQGAGNQPQHF. The CDR3 nucleotides read TGTGCCAGCAGTTGGTTACAGGGGGCTGGCAATCAGCCCCAGCATTTT.

The chain is built from TRBV5-1 and TRBJ1-1; D possibly corresponds to TRBD1 (6 bases). The germline V gene encodes CDR1 SGHRS and CDR2 YFSETQ. The CDR3 consists of 14 residues. Trimming removed 2 bases at V and 3 bases at J, with 11 bases between. CDR3 sequence: CASSFEQGDTEAFF. CDR3 bases: TGCGCCAGCAGCTTCGAACAGGGCGACACTGAAGCTTTCTTT. Filled out from reference TRBV5-1 and TRBJ1-1, the complete variable domain reads KAGVTQTPRYLIKTRGQQVTLSCSPISGHRSVSWYQQTPGQGLQFLFEYFSETQRNKGNFPGRFSGRQFSNSRSEMNVSTLELGDSALYLCASSFEQGDTEAFFGQGTRLTVV.

The chain recombines TRBV15 with TRBJ2-3, with 9 bases lining up with TRBD2. CDR1 and CDR2 from the germline V gene are LNHNV and YYDKDF (reference sequence). The CDR3 is made up of 13 amino acids. V dropped 10 bases and J dropped 1; count of bases not matched to a gene: 3. CDR3 bases: TGTGCCAGCCGGACTAGCGGCACAGATACGCAGTATTTT. Encoded protein: CASRTSGTDTQYF.

The J gene is TRBJ2-5, the V gene TRBV25-1; no definite D call. Germline loops: CDR1 MGHDK, CDR2 SYGVNS. The CDR3 is 15 amino acids. V shed 1 base and J shed 5 bases, with 14 bases lying between them. The DNA of the CDR3 is TGTGCCAGCAGTGAATTTGTGAAGGCGTTGGAGACCCAGTACTTC. Amino acid sequence: CASSEFVKALETQYF.

The chain carries TRBV24-1 and TRBJ2-1; a possible D gene is TRBD2 (6 bases). The V and J ends lost 4 bases and 6 bases respectively, with 12 bases between them. This CDR3 has 14 residues. Germline loops: CDR1 KGHDR, CDR2 SFDVKD. The CDR3 protein is CATSDGAGINEQFF. The CDR3, as DNA: TGTGCCACCAGTGACGGGGCGGGAATCAATGAGCAGTTCTTC.

The J gene is TRBJ2-5, the V gene TRBV12-3 or TRBV12-4; the match to TRBD2 covers 14 bases. V shed 10 bases, J shed 8 bases, and the junction held 9 bases outside the gene matches. The CDR3 loop spans 14 amino acids. DNA of the CDR3: TGTGCCACGGGACTAGCGGGGGCACGGGGAACCCAGTACTTC. The encoded protein is CATGLAGARGTQYF.